This entry describes one T cell receptor beta chain. What it binds is unknown. A second PCR of about 6 to 12 cycles used a sample-barcoded 5' primer and a J-beta primer mix. A single record per CDR3 protein comes from TCRdb applying MiXCR to the 5' RACE reads. The sample includes approximately 400,000 distinct CDR3 sequences, roughly half of them seen just once. The data derive from a study of blood T cells in healthy people across ages. Whole-study results and caveats: Percentage of naive T cells showed a strong correlation with TCR beta diversity.

Germline values: CDR1 SQVTM, CDR2 ANQGSEA. With V trimmed by 7 bases and J by 6 bases, 7 bases remained unmatched. The CDR3 sequence is 12 residues long. Investigators took about 10 milliliters of peripheral blood from every donor. Isolated PBMCs totaled at least 6 million in each sample. Total RNA extracted from each sample amounted to at least 6 micrograms. The sequencing input was blood. This TCR was sampled from a man aged 55 to 70 in good health. This rearrangement joins TRBV29-1 to TRBJ1-2, with TRBD1 matching 8 bases. The CDR3, as DNA: TGCAGCGGCGGGAGGACAGGGAATGGCTACACCTTC. Translating gives CSGGRTGNGYTF.